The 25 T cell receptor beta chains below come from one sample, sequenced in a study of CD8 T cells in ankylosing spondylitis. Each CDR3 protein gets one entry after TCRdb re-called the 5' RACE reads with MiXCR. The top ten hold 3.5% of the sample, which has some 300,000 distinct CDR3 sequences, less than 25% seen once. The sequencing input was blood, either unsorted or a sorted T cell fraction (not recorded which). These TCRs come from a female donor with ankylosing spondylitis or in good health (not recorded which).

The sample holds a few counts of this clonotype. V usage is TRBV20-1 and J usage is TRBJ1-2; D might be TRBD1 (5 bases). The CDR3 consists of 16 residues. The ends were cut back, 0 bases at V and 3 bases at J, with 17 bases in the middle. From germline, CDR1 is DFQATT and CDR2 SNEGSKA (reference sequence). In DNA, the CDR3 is TGCAGTGCTAGAGATGTGACCGGACAAGGGGACTATGGCTACACCTTC. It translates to CSARDVTGQGDYGYTF.

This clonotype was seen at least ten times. In nucleotides, the CDR3 is TGCAGTGCTAGAGATCAGCGGGAGAGGTCCGGGGAGCTGTTTTTT. Protein sequence: CSARDQRERSGELFF. The V gene is TRBV20-1, the J gene TRBJ2-2; TRBD2 matches 8 bases. The CDR3 is 15 residues long. V lost 0 bases and J lost 6; bases outside the gene matches: 6. CDR1 is DFQATT, CDR2 SNEGSKA, per germline (reference sequence).

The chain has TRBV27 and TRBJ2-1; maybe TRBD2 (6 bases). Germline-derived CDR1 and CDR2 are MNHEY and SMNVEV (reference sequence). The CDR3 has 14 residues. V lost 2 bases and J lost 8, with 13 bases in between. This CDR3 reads CASSLLYSSDEQFF. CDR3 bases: TGTGCCAGCAGTTTACTTTATTCTAGCGATGAGCAGTTCTTC.

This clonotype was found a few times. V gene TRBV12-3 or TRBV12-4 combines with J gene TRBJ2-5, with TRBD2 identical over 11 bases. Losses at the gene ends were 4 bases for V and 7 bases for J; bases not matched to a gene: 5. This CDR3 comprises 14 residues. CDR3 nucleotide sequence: TGTGCCAGCAGTTCGGTTAGCGGGAGGGGGACCCAGTACTTC. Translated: CASSSVSGRGTQYF.

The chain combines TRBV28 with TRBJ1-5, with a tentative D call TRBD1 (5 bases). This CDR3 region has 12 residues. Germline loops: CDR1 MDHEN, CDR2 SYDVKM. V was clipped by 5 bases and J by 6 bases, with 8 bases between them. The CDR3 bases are TGTGCCAGCAGTGTTCAGGGTCAGCCCCAGCATTTT. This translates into CASSVQGQPQHF.

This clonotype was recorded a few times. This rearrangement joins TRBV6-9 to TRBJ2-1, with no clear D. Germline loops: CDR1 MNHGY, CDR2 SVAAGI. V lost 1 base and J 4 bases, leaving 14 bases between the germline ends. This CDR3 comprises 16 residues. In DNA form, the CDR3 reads TGTGCCAGCAGTTATTTTGGGAAATCGGCATACAATGAGCAGTTCTTC. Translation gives CASSYFGKSAYNEQFF.

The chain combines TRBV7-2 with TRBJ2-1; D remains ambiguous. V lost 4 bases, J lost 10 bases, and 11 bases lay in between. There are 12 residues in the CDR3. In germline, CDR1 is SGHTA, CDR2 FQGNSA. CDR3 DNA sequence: TGTGCCAGCAGCTCGCGAGTACGGGAGCAGTTCTTC. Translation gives CASSSRVREQFF. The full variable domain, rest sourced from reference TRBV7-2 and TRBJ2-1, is GAGVSQSPSNKVTEKGKDVELRCDPISGHTALYWYRQSLGQGLEFLIYFQGNSAPDKSGLPSDRFSAERTGGSVSTLTIQRTQQEDSAVYLCASSSRVREQFFGPGTRLTVL.

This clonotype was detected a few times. CDR3 DNA sequence: TGCAGTGCTAGGGCTGGGACTGCCCCCCCAGATACGCAGTATTTT. It yields the protein CSARAGTAPPDTQYF. The V gene is TRBV20-1, the J gene TRBJ2-3, with D possibly TRBD2 on 6 matching bases. The CDR3 length is 15 residues. Per germline, CDR1 DFQATT and CDR2 SNEGSKA (reference sequence). V lost 3 bases and J lost 4, with 17 bases in between.

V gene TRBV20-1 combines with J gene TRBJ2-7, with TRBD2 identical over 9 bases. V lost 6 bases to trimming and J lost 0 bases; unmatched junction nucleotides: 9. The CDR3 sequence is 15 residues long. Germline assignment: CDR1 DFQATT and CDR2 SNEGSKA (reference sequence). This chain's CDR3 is CSAFARTSDSYEQYF. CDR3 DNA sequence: TGCAGTGCCTTCGCTCGGACTAGCGACTCCTACGAGCAGTACTTC.

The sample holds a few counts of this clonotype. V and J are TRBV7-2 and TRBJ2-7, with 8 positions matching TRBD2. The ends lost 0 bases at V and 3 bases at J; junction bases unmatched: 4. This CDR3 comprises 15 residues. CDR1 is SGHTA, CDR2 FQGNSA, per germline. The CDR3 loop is CASSLASGSLYEQYF. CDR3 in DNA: TGTGCCAGCAGCTTAGCAAGCGGGAGTCTCTACGAGCAGTACTTC.

CDR3 region: CASTPVRNTEAFF. DNA for the CDR3: TGTGCCAGCACGCCCGTGCGGAACACTGAAGCTTTCTTT. The rearrangement links TRBV2 to TRBJ1-1; D is unclear. The CDR3 loop spans 13 amino acids. V lost 7 bases to trimming and J lost 1 base, with 10 bases between them. Germline lookup yields CDR1 SNHLY and CDR2 FYNNEI.

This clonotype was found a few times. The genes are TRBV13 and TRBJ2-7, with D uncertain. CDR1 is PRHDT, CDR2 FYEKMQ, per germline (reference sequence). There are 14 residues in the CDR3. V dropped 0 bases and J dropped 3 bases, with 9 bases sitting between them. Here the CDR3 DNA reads TGTGCCAGCAGCTTAGGCATGAACCACTACGAGCAGTACTTC. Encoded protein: CASSLGMNHYEQYF.

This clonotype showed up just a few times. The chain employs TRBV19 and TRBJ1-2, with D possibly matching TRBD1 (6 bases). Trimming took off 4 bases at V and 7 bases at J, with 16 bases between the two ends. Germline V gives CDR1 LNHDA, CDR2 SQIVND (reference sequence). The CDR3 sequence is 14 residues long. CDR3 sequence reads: CASSTEGEYSGYTF. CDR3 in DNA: TGTGCCAGTAGTACGGAGGGGGAGTACAGTGGCTACACCTTC.

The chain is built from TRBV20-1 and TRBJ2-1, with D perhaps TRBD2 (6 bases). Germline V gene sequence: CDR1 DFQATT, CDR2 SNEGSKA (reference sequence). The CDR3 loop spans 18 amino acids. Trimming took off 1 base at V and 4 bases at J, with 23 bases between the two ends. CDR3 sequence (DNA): TGCAGTGCTAGAGCGCATACTAGCTTCTCACCAAGATACAATGAGCAGTTCTTC. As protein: CSARAHTSFSPRYNEQFF.

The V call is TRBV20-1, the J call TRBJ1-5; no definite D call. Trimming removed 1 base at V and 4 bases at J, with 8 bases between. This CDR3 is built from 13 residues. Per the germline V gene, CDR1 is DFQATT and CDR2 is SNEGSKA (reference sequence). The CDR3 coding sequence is TGCAGTGCTAGAGGAAGGCTGAATCAGCCCCAGCATTTT. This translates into CSARGRLNQPQHF.

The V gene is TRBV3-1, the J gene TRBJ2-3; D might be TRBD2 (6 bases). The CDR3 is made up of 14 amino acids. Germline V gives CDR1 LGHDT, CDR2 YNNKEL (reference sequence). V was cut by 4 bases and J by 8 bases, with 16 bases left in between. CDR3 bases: TGTGCCAGCAGCCCGGTCCCCCCCGGGGGTACGCAGTATTTT. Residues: CASSPVPPGGTQYF.

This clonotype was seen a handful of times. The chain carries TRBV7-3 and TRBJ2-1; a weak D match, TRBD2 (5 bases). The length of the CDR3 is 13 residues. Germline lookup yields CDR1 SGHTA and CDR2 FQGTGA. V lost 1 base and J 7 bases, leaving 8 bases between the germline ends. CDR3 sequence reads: CASSLRTRNEQFF. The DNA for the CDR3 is TGTGCCAGCAGCTTAAGGACTCGGAATGAGCAGTTCTTC.

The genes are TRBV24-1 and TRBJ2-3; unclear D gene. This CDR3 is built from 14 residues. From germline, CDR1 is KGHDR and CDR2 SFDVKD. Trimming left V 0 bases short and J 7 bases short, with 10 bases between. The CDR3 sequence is CATSDLGVPNTQYF. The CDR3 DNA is TGTGCCACCAGTGATTTGGGAGTTCCTAATACGCAGTATTTT.

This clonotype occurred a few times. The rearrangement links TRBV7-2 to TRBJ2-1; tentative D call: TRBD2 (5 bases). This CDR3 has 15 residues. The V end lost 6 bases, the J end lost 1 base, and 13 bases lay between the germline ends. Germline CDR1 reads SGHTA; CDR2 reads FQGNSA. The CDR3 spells CASSPSSASYNEQFF. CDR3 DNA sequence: TGTGCCAGCAGTCCTAGTAGCGCATCCTACAATGAGCAGTTCTTC.

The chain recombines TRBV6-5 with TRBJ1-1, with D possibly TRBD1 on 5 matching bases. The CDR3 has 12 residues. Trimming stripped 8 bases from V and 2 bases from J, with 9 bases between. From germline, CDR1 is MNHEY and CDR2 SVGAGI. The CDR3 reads CASGRGNTEAFF. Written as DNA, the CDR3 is TGTGCCAGCGGTAGGGGAAACACTGAAGCTTTCTTT.

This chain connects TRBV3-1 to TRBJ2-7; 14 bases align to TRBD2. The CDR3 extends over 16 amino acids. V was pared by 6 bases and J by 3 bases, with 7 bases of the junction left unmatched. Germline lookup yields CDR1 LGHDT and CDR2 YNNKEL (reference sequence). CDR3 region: CASRPGLAGGHYEQYF. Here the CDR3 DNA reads TGTGCCAGCAGACCCGGACTAGCGGGAGGTCACTACGAGCAGTACTTC.

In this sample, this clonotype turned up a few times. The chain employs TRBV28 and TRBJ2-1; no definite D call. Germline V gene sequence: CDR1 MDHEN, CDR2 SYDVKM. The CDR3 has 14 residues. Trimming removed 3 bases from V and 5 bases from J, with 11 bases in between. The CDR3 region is CASSFPPGHNEQFF. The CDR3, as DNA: TGTGCCAGCAGTTTCCCACCAGGTCACAATGAGCAGTTCTTC.

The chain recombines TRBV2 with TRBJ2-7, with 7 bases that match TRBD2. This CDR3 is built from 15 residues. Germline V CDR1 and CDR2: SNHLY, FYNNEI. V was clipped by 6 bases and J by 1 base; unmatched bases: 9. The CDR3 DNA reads TGTGCCAGCAGAGCCCGAAGGGGAGGGTCCTACGAGCAGTACTTC. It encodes CASRARRGGSYEQYF. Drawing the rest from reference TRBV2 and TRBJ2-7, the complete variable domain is EPEVTQTPSHQVTQMGQEVILRCVPISNHLYFYWYRQILGQKVEFLVSFYNNEISEKSEIFDDQFSVERPDGSNFTLKIRSTKLEDSAMYFCASRARRGGSYEQYFGPGTRLTVT.

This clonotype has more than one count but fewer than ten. CDR3 sequence reads: CASRVAGGPSGEQFF. As DNA, the CDR3 is TGTGCCAGCAGGGTAGCGGGAGGTCCCTCAGGCGAGCAGTTCTTC. This chain uses TRBV7-3 with TRBJ2-1; 10 bases match TRBD2. With 6 bases clipped from V and 10 bases from J, the junction kept 12 bases outside the gene matches. CDR1 SGHTA and CDR2 FQGTGA come from the germline V gene. The CDR3 contains 15 residues.

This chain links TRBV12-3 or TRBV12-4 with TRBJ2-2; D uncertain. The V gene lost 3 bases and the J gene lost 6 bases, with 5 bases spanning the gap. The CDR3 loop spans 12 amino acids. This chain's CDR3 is CASSFEAGELFF. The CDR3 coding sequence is TGTGCCAGCAGTTTCGAGGCCGGGGAGCTGTTTTTT.